The 15 T cell receptor beta chains presented below share a single source sample, sequenced in a study of CD8 T cells in Susac syndrome. Reverse transcription of about 0.45 to 1 ug RNA was performed with random hexamers. TCRdb recomputed calls from the immunoSEQ multiplex PCR reads with MiXCR, one row per CDR3 protein. Found here are over 140,000 distinct CDR3 sequences, around 95% of them singletons; the top ten hold 0.14%. Source material: CD4+ T cells from PBMCs. All receptors derive from a human donor with Susac syndrome.

This clonotype was recorded once. V gene TRBV20-1 combines with J gene TRBJ2-3; 9 nucleotides line up with TRBD1. V lost 0 bases, J lost 8 bases, and 15 bases stayed unmatched. This CDR3 has 17 residues. Looked up from germline, CDR1 is DFQATT and CDR2 is SNEGSKA (reference sequence). CDR3 in DNA: TGCAGTGCTAGAGATTCGGGACAGGGATTAAGTTACGGTACGCAGTATTTT. Residues: CSARDSGQGLSYGTQYF.

The rearrangement joins TRBV19 to TRBJ1-4; weak D call: TRBD1 (5 bases). The CDR3 runs 15 residues. Trimming left V 5 bases short and J 7 bases short, with 17 bases between. Germline CDR1 is LNHDA and CDR2 is SQIVND (reference sequence). DNA for the CDR3: TGTGCCAGTAGTCGAGGGACGGTCCGCACTGAAAAACTGTTTTTT. This gives the protein CASSRGTVRTEKLFF. The whole variable domain, remainder taken from reference TRBV19 and TRBJ1-4, is DGGITQSPKYLFRKEGQNVTLSCEQNLNHDAMYWYRQDPGQGLRLIYYSQIVNDFQKGDIAEGYSVSREKKESFPLTVTSAQKNPTAFYLCASSRGTVRTEKLFFGSGTQLSVL.

The chain recombines TRBV20-1 with TRBJ2-1; 7 bases line up with TRBD2. Germline V CDR1 and CDR2: DFQATT, SNEGSKA (reference sequence). This CDR3 region has 15 residues. Trimming at V came to 1 base and at J to 10 bases, leaving 13 bases not matched to a gene. In DNA form, the CDR3 reads TGCAGTGCTAGAGGCTCGGGCGGGAGTGACGGGGAGCAGTTCTTC. Translation gives CSARGSGGSDGEQFF.

This clonotype has a handful of counts. The chain couples TRBV12-3 or TRBV12-4 to TRBJ1-1; 9 positions agree with TRBD1. This CDR3 comprises 12 residues. Trimming at V came to 7 bases and at J to 11 bases, leaving 8 bases not matched to a gene. As DNA, the CDR3 is TGTGCCAGCACTAATACAGGGGGCAGCGCTTTCTTT. Protein sequence: CASTNTGGSAFF.

The rearrangement uses TRBV20-1 and TRBJ1-2; a possible D gene is TRBD1 (6 bases). This CDR3 is built from 14 residues. The germline V gene has CDR1 DFQATT and CDR2 SNEGSKA (reference sequence). Trimming took 6 bases from V and 3 from J, leaving 17 bases between them. Here the CDR3 DNA reads TGCAGTGCCCAGGCACCGGGGGCGGACTATGGCTACACCTTC. This codes for CSAQAPGADYGYTF.

The CDR3: CASSEGGRANEQFF. CDR3 sequence (DNA): TGTGCCAGCAGTGAAGGGGGGAGGGCCAATGAGCAGTTCTTC. The chain couples TRBV25-1 to TRBJ2-1, with 7 bases that match TRBD2. CDR1 is MGHDK and CDR2 is SYGVNS in the germline V gene. The trim removed 2 bases at V and 6 bases at J, leaving 4 bases unmatched. The CDR3 totals 14 residues.

This chain joins TRBV29-1 and TRBJ1-1, with D possibly TRBD1 on 6 matching bases. With 7 bases removed from V and 4 bases from J, the gap between germline ends came to 10 bases. This CDR3 is 11 amino acids long. Germline V CDR1 and CDR2: SQVTM, ANQGSEA. The CDR3 protein is CSAVRGTEAFF. The DNA for the CDR3 is TGCAGCGCCGTCAGGGGCACTGAAGCTTTCTTT.

The chain joins TRBV3-1 to TRBJ1-2; D call uncertain. Deletions cut 8 bases from V and 4 bases from J, with 11 bases between. The CDR3 runs to 12 residues. In germline, CDR1 is LGHDT, CDR2 YNNKEL (reference sequence). The CDR3 is CASQSGSYGYTF. In nucleotides, the CDR3 is TGTGCCAGCCAGTCCGGGAGCTATGGCTACACCTTC. Filled out from reference TRBV3-1 and TRBJ1-2, the complete variable domain reads DTAVSQTPKYLVTQMGNDKSIKCEQNLGHDTMYWYKQDSKKFLKIMFSYNNKELIINETVPNRFSPKSPDKAHLNLHINSLELGDSAVYFCASQSGSYGYTFGSGTRLTVV.

The J gene is TRBJ1-1, the V gene TRBV29-1, with D unresolved. Germline values: CDR1 SQVTM, CDR2 ANQGSEA. V was shortened by 6 bases and J by 0 bases, with 8 bases between the two germline ends. The CDR3 extends over 12 amino acids. CDR3 sequence (DNA): TGCAGCGTAGCTGGAGTGAACACTGAAGCTTTCTTT. It encodes CSVAGVNTEAFF.

The V and J genes are TRBV20-1 and TRBJ2-1; 9 positions match TRBD1. Germline V gene data show CDR1 as DFQATT and CDR2 as SNEGSKA (reference sequence). The ends lost 6 bases at V and 7 bases at J; junction bases unmatched: 13. The CDR3 extends over 15 amino acids. CDR3 coding DNA: TGCAGTGCCCCCAGTCCGGACAGGGGATTTAATGAGCAGTTCTTC. Encoded protein: CSAPSPDRGFNEQFF.

The chain links TRBV5-6 to TRBJ2-1; the D gene is possibly TRBD2 (5 bases). The CDR3 is 15 amino acids. V was shortened by 1 base and J by 5 bases, with 13 bases between the two germline ends. Germline-derived CDR1 and CDR2 are SGHDT and YYEEEE. The CDR3 reads CASSLPSPRDNEQFF. The CDR3 DNA sequence: TGTGCCAGCAGCTTGCCCTCTCCGAGGGACAATGAGCAGTTCTTC.

This chain uses TRBV7-8 with TRBJ2-5; a weak D match, TRBD2 (6 bases). The CDR3 length is 13 residues. Germline lookup yields CDR1 SGHVS and CDR2 FQNEAQ. Trimming left V 4 bases short and J 2 bases short, with 8 bases between. CDR3 DNA sequence: TGTGCCAGCAGCTCAGGGAGGCAAGAGACCCAGTACTTC. Translation: CASSSGRQETQYF.

The genes are TRBV12-3 or TRBV12-4 and TRBJ2-7, with 10 bases fitting TRBD2. This CDR3 has 14 residues. V was clipped by 1 base and J by 6 bases; unmatched bases: 3. CDR3 coding DNA: TGTGCCAGCAGTTTAGTAGCGGGAGGCGGCGAGCAGTACTTC. It is translated as CASSLVAGGGEQYF.

This chain connects TRBV20-1 to TRBJ2-1; the match to TRBD2 covers 11 bases. The germline V gene has CDR1 DFQATT and CDR2 SNEGSKA (reference sequence). Trimming at V came to 3 bases and at J to 4 bases, leaving 11 bases not matched to a gene. The CDR3 extends over 17 amino acids. The DNA for the CDR3 is TGCAGTGCTAGGTCACTAGCGGGAGTCTCATTTTACAATGAGCAGTTCTTC. Protein: CSARSLAGVSFYNEQFF.

The chain uses TRBV30 and TRBJ2-7, with 7 bases that match TRBD1. The CDR3 extends over 12 amino acids. The trim removed 2 bases at V and 6 bases at J, leaving 4 bases unmatched. The germline gives CDR1 GTSNPN, CDR2 SVGIG (reference sequence). In nucleotides, the CDR3 is TGTGCCTGGAGTCCTAGGGGGCTCGAGCAGTACTTC. This codes for CAWSPRGLEQYF.